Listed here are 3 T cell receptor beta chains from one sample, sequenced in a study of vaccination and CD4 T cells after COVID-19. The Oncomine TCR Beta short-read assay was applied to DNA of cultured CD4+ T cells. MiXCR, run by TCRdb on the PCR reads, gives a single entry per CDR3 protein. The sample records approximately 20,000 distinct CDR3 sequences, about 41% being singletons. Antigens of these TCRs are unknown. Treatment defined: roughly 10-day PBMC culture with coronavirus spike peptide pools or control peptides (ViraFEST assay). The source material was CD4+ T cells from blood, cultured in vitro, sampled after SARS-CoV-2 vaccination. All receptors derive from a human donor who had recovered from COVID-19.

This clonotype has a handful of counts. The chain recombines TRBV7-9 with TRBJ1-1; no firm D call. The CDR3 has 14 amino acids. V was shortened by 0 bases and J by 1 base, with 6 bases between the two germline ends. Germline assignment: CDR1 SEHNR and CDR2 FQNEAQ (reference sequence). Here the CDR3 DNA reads TGTGCCAGCAGCTTAGCGTCTGAGAACACTGAAGCTTTCTTT. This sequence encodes CASSLASENTEAFF.

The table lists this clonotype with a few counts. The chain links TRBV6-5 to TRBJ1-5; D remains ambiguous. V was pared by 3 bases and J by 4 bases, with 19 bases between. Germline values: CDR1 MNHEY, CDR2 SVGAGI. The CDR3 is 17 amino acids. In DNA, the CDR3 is TGTGCCAGCAGTTATTCTTCATATCGGTTCCCTAATCAGCCCCAGCATTTT. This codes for CASSYSSYRFPNQPQHF.

The CDR3 protein is CASALIGTEETQYF. In DNA form, the CDR3 reads TGTGCCAGCGCTCTCATCGGGACAGAAGAGACCCAGTACTTC. The chain has TRBV7-8 and TRBJ2-5; 7 bases match TRBD1. The CDR3 runs 14 residues. Per the germline V gene, CDR1 is SGHVS and CDR2 is FQNEAQ. Trimming removed 8 bases from V and 3 bases from J; junction bases left unmatched: 9.